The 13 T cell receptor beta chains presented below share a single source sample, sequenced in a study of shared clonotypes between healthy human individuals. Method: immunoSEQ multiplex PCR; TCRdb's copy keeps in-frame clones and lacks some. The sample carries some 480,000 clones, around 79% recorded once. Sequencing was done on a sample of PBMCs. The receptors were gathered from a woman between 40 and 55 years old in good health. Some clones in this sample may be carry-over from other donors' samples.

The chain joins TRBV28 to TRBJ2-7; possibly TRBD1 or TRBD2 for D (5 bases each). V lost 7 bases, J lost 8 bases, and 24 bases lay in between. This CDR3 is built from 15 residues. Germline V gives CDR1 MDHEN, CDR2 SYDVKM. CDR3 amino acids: CASTMTPPPSGQQYF. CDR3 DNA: TGTGCCAGCACCATGACCCCACCACCTTCGGGACAGCAGTACTTC.

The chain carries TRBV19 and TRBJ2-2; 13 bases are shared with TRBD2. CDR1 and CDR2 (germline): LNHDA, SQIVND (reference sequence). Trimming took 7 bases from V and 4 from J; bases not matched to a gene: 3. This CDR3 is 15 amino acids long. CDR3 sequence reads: CASIRLAGGTGELFF. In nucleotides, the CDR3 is TGTGCCAGTATCCGACTAGCGGGAGGCACCGGGGAGCTGTTTTTT.

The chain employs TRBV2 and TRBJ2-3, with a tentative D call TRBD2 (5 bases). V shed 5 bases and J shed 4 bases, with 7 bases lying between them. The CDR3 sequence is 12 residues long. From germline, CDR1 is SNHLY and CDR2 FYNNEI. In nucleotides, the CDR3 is TGTGCCAGCAGTTCGGACTCAGATACGCAGTATTTT. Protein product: CASSSDSDTQYF.

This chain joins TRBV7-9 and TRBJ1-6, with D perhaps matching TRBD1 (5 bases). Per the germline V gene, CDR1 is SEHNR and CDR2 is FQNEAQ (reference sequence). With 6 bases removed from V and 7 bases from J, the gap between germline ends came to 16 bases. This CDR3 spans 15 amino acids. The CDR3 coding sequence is TGTGCCAGCAGTTTAACCGGGACGGGGAATTCACCCCTCCACTTT. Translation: CASSLTGTGNSPLHF.

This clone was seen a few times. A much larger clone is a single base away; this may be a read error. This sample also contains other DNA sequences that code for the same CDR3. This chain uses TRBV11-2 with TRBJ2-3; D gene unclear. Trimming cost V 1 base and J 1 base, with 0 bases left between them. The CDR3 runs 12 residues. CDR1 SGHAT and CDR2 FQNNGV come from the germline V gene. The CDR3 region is CASSLGTDTQYF. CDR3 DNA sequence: TGTGCCAGCAGCTTAGGCACAGATACGCAGTATTTT.

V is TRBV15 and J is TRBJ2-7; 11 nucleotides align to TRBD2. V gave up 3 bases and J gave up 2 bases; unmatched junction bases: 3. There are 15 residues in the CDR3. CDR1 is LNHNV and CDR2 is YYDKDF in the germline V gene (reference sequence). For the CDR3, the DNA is TGTGCCACCAGCAGCGGGACTAGCGGAGCCTACGAGCAGTACTTC. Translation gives CATSSGTSGAYEQYF.

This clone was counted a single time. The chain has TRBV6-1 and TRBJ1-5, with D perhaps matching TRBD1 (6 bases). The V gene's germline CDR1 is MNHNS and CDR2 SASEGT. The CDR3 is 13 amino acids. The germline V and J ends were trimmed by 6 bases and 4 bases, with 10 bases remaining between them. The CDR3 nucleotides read TGTGCCAGCAGAAGGACAGCTAATCAGCCCCAGCATTTT. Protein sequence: CASRRTANQPQHF.

The CDR3 DNA follows: TGTGCCAGCAGCTTAGTGGGGGTTTATGGCTACACCTTC. Amino acids: CASSLVGVYGYTF. This chain links TRBV7-2 with TRBJ1-2; D is possibly TRBD1 (5 bases). This CDR3 spans 13 amino acids. V was trimmed by 1 base and J by 5 bases, leaving 8 bases between them. CDR1 and CDR2 from the germline V gene are SGHTA and FQGNSA. The full variable domain, rest sourced from reference TRBV7-2 and TRBJ1-2, is GAGVSQSPSNKVTEKGKDVELRCDPISGHTALYWYRQSLGQGLEFLIYFQGNSAPDKSGLPSDRFSAERTGGSVSTLTIQRTQQEDSAVYLCASSLVGVYGYTFGSGTRLTVV.

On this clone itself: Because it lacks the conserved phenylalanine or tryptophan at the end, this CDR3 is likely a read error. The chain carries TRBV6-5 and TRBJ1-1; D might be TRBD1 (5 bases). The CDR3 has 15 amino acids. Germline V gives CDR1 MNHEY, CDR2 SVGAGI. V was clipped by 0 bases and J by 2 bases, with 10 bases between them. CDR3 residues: CASSYSRWGNTEAFL. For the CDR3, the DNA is TGTGCCAGCAGTTACTCGCGTTGGGGCAACACTGAAGCTTTCCTT.

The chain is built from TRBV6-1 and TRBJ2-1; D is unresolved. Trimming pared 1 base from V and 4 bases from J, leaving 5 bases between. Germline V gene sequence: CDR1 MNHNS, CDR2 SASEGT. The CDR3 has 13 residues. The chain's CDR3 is CASSEGWYNEQFF. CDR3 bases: TGTGCCAGCAGTGAAGGATGGTACAATGAGCAGTTCTTC.

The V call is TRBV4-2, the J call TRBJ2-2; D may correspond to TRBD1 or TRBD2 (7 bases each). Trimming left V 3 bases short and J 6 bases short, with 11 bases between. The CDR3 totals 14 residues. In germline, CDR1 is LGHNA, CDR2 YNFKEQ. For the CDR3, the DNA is TGTGCCAGCAGCCACCAGGGGGGGGCCGGGGAGCTGTTTTTT. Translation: CASSHQGGAGELFF.

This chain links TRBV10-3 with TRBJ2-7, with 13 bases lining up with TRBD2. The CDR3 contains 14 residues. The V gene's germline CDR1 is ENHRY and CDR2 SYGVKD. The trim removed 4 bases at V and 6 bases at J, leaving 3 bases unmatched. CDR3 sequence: CAISGTSGSFEQYF. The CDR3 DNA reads TGTGCCATCAGTGGGACTAGCGGGAGTTTCGAGCAGTACTTC.

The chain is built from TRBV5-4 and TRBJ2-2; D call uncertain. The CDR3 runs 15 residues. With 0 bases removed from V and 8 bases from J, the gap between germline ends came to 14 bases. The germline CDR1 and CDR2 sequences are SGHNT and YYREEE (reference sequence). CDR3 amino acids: CASSLGPSRTGELFF. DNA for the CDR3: TGTGCCAGCAGCTTGGGGCCTTCCCGAACAGGGGAGCTGTTTTTT.